This is a list of T cell receptor beta chains from one sample in a study of blood T cell repertoires in COVID-19. The repertoire was sequenced with immunoSEQ multiplex PCR; TCRdb's copy has only in-frame clones and lacks some. Among under 300,000 clones listed, 88% were seen once. The specimen was PBMCs or T cells enriched from blood (not recorded which). The receptors derive from a woman in her thirties or forties who had been exposed to COVID-19. Each CDR3 is given with its conserved first and last residue. The D gene is left open where the match is weak. Not all rows give a size; the values are once, few, many and, for expanded clones, a class.

abundance: NA
d_gene: TRBD2
v_gene: TRBV7-2
j_gene: TRBJ2-1
CDR3aa: CASSSLRTRAGGRFF
CDR3nt: TGTGCCAGCAGCTCCCTCCGGACTAGGGCGGGTGGGCGGTTCTTC

abundance: NA
d_gene: NA
v_gene: TRBV10-3
j_gene: TRBJ1-1
CDR3aa: CAISESGSGVEAFF
CDR3nt: TGTGCCATCAGTGAGTCCGGGTCCGGGGTTGAAGCTTTCTTT

abundance: NA
d_gene: TRBD1
v_gene: TRBV5-1
j_gene: TRBJ1-4
CDR3aa: CASSSPGTGNEKLFF
CDR3nt: TGCGCCAGCAGCTCCCCCGGGACAGGGAATGAAAAACTGTTTTTT

abundance: NA
d_gene: NA
v_gene: TRBV7-9
j_gene: TRBJ1-5
CDR3aa: CASSLTAGNQPQHF
CDR3nt: TGTGCCAGCAGCTTAACAGCAGGCAATCAGCCCCAGCATTTT

abundance: NA
d_gene: NA
v_gene: TRBV20-1
j_gene: TRBJ2-1
CDR3aa: CSASGVNEQFF
CDR3nt: TGCAGTGCTTCCGGGGTCAATGAGCAGTTCTTC

abundance: NA
d_gene: NA
v_gene: TRBV4-3
j_gene: TRBJ1-1
CDR3aa: CASSQEVGGTEAFF
CDR3nt: TGCGCCAGCAGCCAAGAGGTCGGGGGCACTGAAGCTTTCTTT

abundance: NA
d_gene: TRBD1
v_gene: TRBV3-1/TRBV3-2
j_gene: TRBJ2-7
CDR3aa: CASSHRGQYEQYF
CDR3nt: TGTGCCAGCAGCCACAGGGGGCAGTACGAGCAGTACTTC

abundance: NA
d_gene: TRBD2
v_gene: TRBV4-3
j_gene: TRBJ2-2
CDR3aa: CASSQDFGGSRNTGELFF
CDR3nt: TGCGCCAGCAGCCAAGATTTCGGGGGGAGTCGGAACACCGGGGAGCTGTTTTTT

abundance: NA
d_gene: NA
v_gene: TRBV28
j_gene: TRBJ2-4
CDR3aa: CASADRGPNIQYF
CDR3nt: TGTGCCAGTGCCGATAGAGGTCCAAACATTCAGTACTTC

abundance: NA
d_gene: NA
v_gene: TRBV5-1
j_gene: TRBJ1-2
CDR3aa: CASSLDNPIADGYTF
CDR3nt: TGTGCCAGCAGCTTGGACAATCCGATCGCGGATGGCTACACCTTC

abundance: NA
d_gene: NA
v_gene: TRBV18
j_gene: TRBJ1-6
CDR3aa: CASSPRTRRDSPLHF
CDR3nt: TGTGCCAGCTCACCACGGACACGGAGGGATTCACCCCTCCACTTT

abundance: NA
d_gene: TRBD2
v_gene: TRBV28
j_gene: TRBJ2-1
CDR3aa: CASSPHTGGYYNEQFF
CDR3nt: TGTGCCAGCAGTCCCCACACGGGGGGATACTACAATGAGCAGTTCTTC

abundance: NA
d_gene: TRBD2
v_gene: TRBV9
j_gene: TRBJ2-1
CDR3aa: CASSVEAGGNNEQFF
CDR3nt: TGTGCCAGCAGCGTAGAAGCGGGAGGAAACAATGAGCAGTTCTTC

abundance: NA
d_gene: NA
v_gene: TRBV11-2
j_gene: TRBJ2-1
CDR3aa: CASSLEDSYNEQFF
CDR3nt: TGTGCCAGCAGCTTAGAGGACAGTTACAATGAGCAGTTCTTC

abundance: NA
d_gene: TRBD1
v_gene: TRBV11-3
j_gene: TRBJ2-7
CDR3aa: CASSLGQSYEQYF
CDR3nt: TGTGCCAGCAGCTTGGGACAGAGCTACGAGCAGTACTTC

abundance: NA
d_gene: NA
v_gene: TRBV4-3
j_gene: TRBJ1-5
CDR3aa: CASSQEGGSRPQHF
CDR3nt: TGCGCCAGCAGCCAAGAGGGGGGTTCGAGGCCCCAGCATTTT

abundance: NA
d_gene: TRBD2
v_gene: TRBV7-9
j_gene: TRBJ2-1
CDR3aa: CASNPFGTSYNEQFF
CDR3nt: TGTGCCAGCAACCCATTCGGGACTAGTTACAATGAGCAGTTCTTC

abundance: NA
d_gene: NA
v_gene: TRBV7-9
j_gene: TRBJ1-3
CDR3aa: CASTRRDGNTIYF
CDR3nt: TGTGCCAGCACCAGGAGGGATGGAAACACCATATATTTT

abundance: NA
d_gene: TRBD1
v_gene: TRBV27
j_gene: TRBJ1-2
CDR3aa: CASSSHRQGAFGYTF
CDR3nt: TGTGCCAGCAGTTCTCACCGACAGGGGGCCTTTGGCTACACCTTC

abundance: NA
d_gene: TRBD2
v_gene: TRBV19
j_gene: TRBJ2-2
CDR3aa: CASSSSTSGRHGELFF
CDR3nt: TGTGCCAGTAGTTCCTCGACTAGCGGGAGGCACGGGGAGCTGTTTTTT

abundance: NA
d_gene: NA
v_gene: TRBV3-1/TRBV3-2
j_gene: TRBJ1-6
CDR3aa: CASSQNIGGGSPLHF
CDR3nt: TGTGCCAGCAGCCAAAATATCGGTGGAGGGTCACCCCTCCACTTT

abundance: NA
d_gene: TRBD2
v_gene: TRBV5-1
j_gene: TRBJ2-3
CDR3aa: CASSSGTSGGLDTQYF
CDR3nt: TGCGCCAGCAGCTCCGGGACTAGCGGGGGATTAGATACGCAGTATTTT

abundance: NA
d_gene: TRBD1
v_gene: TRBV3-1/TRBV3-2
j_gene: TRBJ1-1
CDR3aa: CASSYPGQMNTEAFF
CDR3nt: TGTGCCAGCAGCTATCCGGGACAGATGAACACTGAAGCTTTCTTT

abundance: NA
d_gene: NA
v_gene: TRBV2
j_gene: TRBJ1-3
CDR3aa: CASSEGPQRTGNTIYF
CDR3nt: TGTGCCAGCAGTGAAGGCCCACAACGAACTGGAAACACCATATATTTT

abundance: once
d_gene: NA
v_gene: TRBV19
j_gene: TRBJ2-1
CDR3aa: CASSLRPNSHNEQFF
CDR3nt: TGTGCCAGTAGTCTTCGTCCGAACTCACACAATGAGCAGTTCTTC

abundance: NA
d_gene: TRBD1
v_gene: TRBV28
j_gene: TRBJ1-4
CDR3aa: CASGQGADEKLFF
CDR3nt: TGTGCCAGCGGCCAGGGGGCGGATGAAAAACTGTTTTTT

abundance: NA
d_gene: NA
v_gene: TRBV3-1/TRBV3-2
j_gene: TRBJ2-3
CDR3aa: CASSQDRRRVRSTDTQYF
CDR3nt: TGTGCCAGCAGCCAAGATCGGCGGCGGGTTAGAAGCACAGATACGCAGTATTTT

abundance: NA
d_gene: NA
v_gene: TRBV3-1/TRBV3-2
j_gene: TRBJ1-5
CDR3aa: CASSPRTEVANQPQHF
CDR3nt: TGTGCCAGCAGCCCTCGGACAGAGGTAGCGAATCAGCCCCAGCATTTT

abundance: NA
d_gene: NA
v_gene: TRBV7-2
j_gene: TRBJ1-1
CDR3aa: CASSLEGRNTEAFF
CDR3nt: TGTGCCAGCAGCTTGGAGGGGAGGAACACTGAAGCTTTCTTT

abundance: NA
d_gene: NA
v_gene: TRBV7-9
j_gene: TRBJ1-1
CDR3aa: CASRSDSEAFF
CDR3nt: TGTGCCAGCAGATCCGACAGTGAAGCTTTCTTT

abundance: NA
d_gene: TRBD1
v_gene: TRBV5-1
j_gene: TRBJ2-3
CDR3aa: CASRYRGTDTQYF
CDR3nt: TGTGCCAGCAGGTACAGGGGGACAGATACGCAGTATTTT

abundance: NA
d_gene: TRBD1
v_gene: TRBV28
j_gene: TRBJ1-1
CDR3aa: CASSFHDRVRAFF
CDR3nt: TGTGCCAGCAGTTTCCATGACAGGGTCCGGGCTTTTTTT

abundance: NA
d_gene: NA
v_gene: TRBV5-6
j_gene: TRBJ1-4
CDR3aa: CASSEHGATNEKLFF
CDR3nt: TGTGCCAGCAGCGAACACGGAGCAACTAATGAAAAACTGTTTTTT

abundance: NA
d_gene: TRBD1
v_gene: TRBV19
j_gene: TRBJ1-2
CDR3aa: CASIYSGQGAWGYTF
CDR3nt: TGTGCCAGTATCTACTCCGGACAGGGGGCTTGGGGCTACACCTTC

abundance: NA
d_gene: TRBD1
v_gene: TRBV7-8
j_gene: TRBJ1-4
CDR3aa: CASSLPQGAANEKLFF
CDR3nt: TGTGCCAGCAGCTTGCCACAGGGGGCGGCTAATGAAAAACTGTTTTTT